Presented here are 29 T cell receptor beta chains from one specimen sequenced in a study of breast tumors, draining lymph nodes, adjacent tissues. Samples came from axillary lymph nodes draining the breast cancer. TCRdb reprocessed the multiplex PCR reads via MiXCR and lists one record per CDR3 protein. The data contain about 200,000 distinct CDR3 sequences, roughly a third of them seen just once; the ten biggest clones take up about 3.9%. The specimen was axillary lymph node tissue. These receptors came from a female donor with breast cancer. Some clones in this sample may be carry-over from other donors' samples.

This clonotype was observed a single time. This chain joins TRBV5-8 and TRBJ2-5; TRBD2 matches 12 bases. Germline V gene sequence: CDR1 SGHTS, CDR2 YDEGEE. Germline trimming cut 4 bases from V and 5 bases from J; bases unmatched to any gene: 3. The CDR3 loop spans 14 amino acids. The CDR3 DNA follows: TGTGCCAGCAGCCCGGGGACTAGCGGGGAGACCCAGTACTTC. This translates into CASSPGTSGETQYF.

This clonotype has ten or more counts. This chain connects TRBV20-1 to TRBJ2-7; 9 bases are shared with TRBD1. The germline V gene encodes CDR1 DFQATT and CDR2 SNEGSKA (reference sequence). The trim removed 6 bases at V and 4 bases at J, leaving 7 bases unmatched. This CDR3 has 13 residues. CDR3 loop: CSAVGQGSYEQYF. CDR3 nucleotide sequence: TGCAGTGCGGTGGGACAGGGTAGTTACGAGCAGTACTTC.

This clonotype was counted many times. The chain recombines TRBV19 with TRBJ2-7; maybe TRBD1 (5 bases). The CDR3 covers 14 residues. V was clipped by 3 bases and J by 1 base, with 10 bases between them. Germline V gene lookup returns CDR1 LNHDA and CDR2 SQIVND (reference sequence). The CDR3 region is CASSIGRASYEQYF. CDR3 in DNA: TGTGCCAGTAGTATCGGCAGGGCTTCCTACGAGCAGTACTTC.

The chain joins TRBV5-1 to TRBJ1-2; D is uncertain. CDR3 length: 15 residues. Trimming took off 2 bases at V and 4 bases at J, with 15 bases between the two ends. Germline V gene lookup returns CDR1 SGHRS and CDR2 YFSETQ. CDR3 coding DNA: TGCGCCAGCAGCTTAATCGGGGAAGTGCTCTATGGCTACACCTTC. Translating it yields CASSLIGEVLYGYTF.

This clonotype showed up just a few times. The CDR3 sequence is CASSYSGSGQETQYF. CDR3 sequence (DNA): TGTGCCAGCAGTTACTCTGGTAGCGGCCAAGAGACCCAGTACTTC. The J gene is TRBJ2-5, the V gene TRBV6-2 or TRBV6-3; maybe TRBD2 (6 bases). Germline V lookup: CDR1 MNHEY, CDR2 SVGEGT. V was shortened by 0 bases and J by 1 base, with 9 bases between the two germline ends. CDR3 length: 15 residues.

This clonotype was seen many times. The chain is built from TRBV12-3 or TRBV12-4 and TRBJ2-7; 10 bases agree with TRBD2. With V trimmed by 6 bases and J by 2 bases, 1 base remained unmatched. There are 13 residues in the CDR3. CDR3 coding DNA: TGTGCCAGCAGCGGGACTAGCGCCTACGAGCAGTACTTC. It translates to CASSGTSAYEQYF.

This clonotype showed up just a few times. This could be a read error, since a much larger clone is one nucleotide away. The chain carries TRBV7-8 and TRBJ1-2; 11 bases map to TRBD1. Germline V lookup: CDR1 SGHVS, CDR2 FQNEAQ. The CDR3 is 16 amino acids. The CDR3 DNA follows: TGTGCCAGCAGCTCGGGACAGGGGGTCCTGTCTTATGGCCACACCTTC. It translates to CASSSGQGVLSYGHTF.

There are many counts of this clonotype. The rearrangement joins TRBV7-2 to TRBJ2-3; 10 bases match TRBD2. The CDR3 covers 16 residues. V trimming: 5 bases; J trimming: 3 bases; junction bases outside the gene matches: 8. Germline V CDR1 and CDR2: SGHTA, FQGNSA. The CDR3 DNA follows: TGTGCCAGCAGCCCCCAGCGGGGGGGGACTACAGATACGCAGTATTTT. It encodes CASSPQRGGTTDTQYF.

This clonotype was seen ten or more times. The chain links TRBV5-6 to TRBJ1-5; D unresolved. Germline V gene sequence: CDR1 SGHDT, CDR2 YYEEEE. The CDR3 sequence is 12 residues long. Trimming removed 2 bases at V and 6 bases at J, with 6 bases between. The CDR3 DNA reads as TGTGCCAGCAGCTTCAGTGGTCAGCCCCAGCATTTT. This gives the protein CASSFSGQPQHF.

This clonotype was found a few times. The chain combines TRBV27 with TRBJ1-6; D unclear. Germline V gene data show CDR1 as MNHEY and CDR2 as SMNVEV (reference sequence). Deletions cut 3 bases from V and 7 bases from J, with 10 bases between. The CDR3 length is 14 residues. The CDR3 region is CASSFQERNSPLHF. For the CDR3, the DNA is TGTGCCAGCAGTTTCCAGGAGAGAAATTCACCCCTCCACTTT.

Of note for this clonotype: One end of the junction fails to match germline, which may point to a read error. The V gene is TRBV15, the J gene TRBJ2-1; 10 positions match TRBD2. Per germline, CDR1 LNHNV and CDR2 YYDKDF (reference sequence). This CDR3 comprises 15 residues. The CDR3 region is CAASRYQREGYEQFF. The DNA of the CDR3 is TGTGCCGCCAGCAGGTACCAGCGGGAGGGTTACGAGCAGTTCTTC.

The rearrangement joins TRBV15 to TRBJ2-1, with TRBD2 identical over 12 bases. The CDR3 is 19 residues long. The germline CDR1 and CDR2 sequences are LNHNV and YYDKDF (reference sequence). The trim removed 0 bases at V and 2 bases at J, leaving 8 bases unmatched. In nucleotides, the CDR3 is TGTGCCACCAGCAGAGATTGGCTAGCGGGAGGGGGCACCTACAATGAGCAGTTCTTC. Protein sequence: CATSRDWLAGGGTYNEQFF.

Many counts were recorded for this clonotype. V and J are TRBV11-3 and TRBJ2-1; unclear D gene. The CDR3 length is 14 residues. Germline lookup yields CDR1 SGHNT and CDR2 YENEEA. V lost 6 bases and J lost 8, with 17 bases in between. CDR3 sequence (DNA): TGTGCCAGCAGTTCTCGACTCGTTAAGGATGAGCAGTTCTTC. As protein: CASSSRLVKDEQFF.

This clonotype was detected ten times or more. V is TRBV5-4 and J is TRBJ1-2; D gene unclear. This CDR3 spans 13 amino acids. Germline-derived CDR1 and CDR2 are SGHNT and YYREEE (reference sequence). V dropped 4 bases and J dropped 7 bases, with 14 bases sitting between them. The CDR3, as DNA: TGTGCCAGCAGCCAGGTCCCCCGGGGTGGCTACACCTTC. It codes for CASSQVPRGGYTF. The whole variable domain, remainder taken from reference TRBV5-4 and TRBJ1-2, is ETGVTQSPTHLIKTRGQQVTLRCSSQSGHNTVSWYQQALGQGPQFIFQYYREEENGRGNFPPRFSGLQFPNYSSELNVNALELDDSALYLCASSQVPRGGYTFGSGTRLTVV.

The chain uses TRBV20-1 and TRBJ1-5; maybe TRBD1 (5 bases). The CDR3 runs to 17 residues. Deletions cut 5 bases from V and 0 bases from J, with 20 bases between. Germline CDR1 and CDR2: DFQATT and SNEGSKA (reference sequence). The CDR3 sequence: CSALAPSGGNSNQPQHF. CDR3 sequence (DNA): TGCAGTGCTCTAGCCCCTAGCGGGGGGAATAGCAATCAGCCCCAGCATTTT.

This clonotype was observed at least ten times. V is TRBV15 and J is TRBJ2-1; 14 bases match TRBD2. The CDR3 runs to 19 residues. The J segment lost 9 bases and the V segment lost 2 bases, leaving 15 bases of the junction unmatched. The germline V gene encodes CDR1 LNHNV and CDR2 YYDKDF (reference sequence). The CDR3 DNA is TGTGCCACCAGCAGAATGGGGACTAGCGGGAGTGGAACGTCACGTGAGCAGTTCTTC. This codes for CATSRMGTSGSGTSREQFF.

This clonotype has at least ten counts. The rearrangement uses TRBV9 and TRBJ2-5; D ambiguous. Germline V CDR1 and CDR2: SGDLS, YYNGEE. The CDR3 is 13 residues long. Trimming stripped 0 bases from V and 2 bases from J, with 5 bases between. The CDR3 DNA follows: TGTGCCAGCAGCGTAGATACGCAAGAGACCCAGTACTTC. This codes for CASSVDTQETQYF.

The chain uses TRBV6-5 and TRBJ2-7; possible D gene TRBD1, 8 bases. CDR3 length: 12 amino acids. In germline, CDR1 is MNHEY, CDR2 SVGAGI. Trimming took off 5 bases at V and 6 bases at J, with 11 bases between the two ends. The CDR3 DNA reads TGTGCCAGCAGTCACAGGGGGGGCGAGCAGTACTTC. Its translation: CASSHRGGEQYF.

This chain links TRBV15 with TRBJ2-3; the D gene could be TRBD1 or TRBD2 (6 bases each). The CDR3 is made up of 14 amino acids. From germline, CDR1 is LNHNV and CDR2 YYDKDF (reference sequence). Between the trimmed V and J ends, which lost 0 bases and 5 bases, there was a span of 9 bases. CDR3 residues: CATSREGGIDTQYF. As DNA, the CDR3 is TGTGCCACCAGCAGAGAAGGGGGGATAGATACGCAGTATTTT.

This clonotype was counted many times. The chain has TRBV9 and TRBJ1-3; D unresolved. Germline CDR1 SGDLS, CDR2 YYNGEE. V was shortened by 0 bases and J by 0 bases, with 7 bases between the two germline ends. The CDR3 extends over 15 amino acids. This CDR3 reads CASSVAPNSGNTIYF. CDR3 bases: TGTGCCAGCAGCGTAGCTCCCAACTCTGGAAACACCATATATTTT.

Ten or more counts support this clonotype. The genes are TRBV24-1 and TRBJ2-1; TRBD1 agrees at 8 bases. This CDR3 has 14 residues. Germline CDR1 reads KGHDR; CDR2 reads SFDVKD. Losses at the gene ends were 5 bases for V and 7 bases for J; bases not matched to a gene: 6. The CDR3 protein is CATSVGTGKNEQFF. The DNA for the CDR3 is TGTGCCACCAGTGTGGGGACAGGTAAAAATGAGCAGTTCTTC.

The genes are TRBV24-1 and TRBJ2-7; 12 nucleotides line up with TRBD1. CDR1 and CDR2 from the germline V gene are KGHDR and SFDVKD. V trimming: 12 bases; J trimming: 7 bases; junction bases outside the gene matches: 12. The CDR3 is 14 amino acids. The CDR3 loop reads CAAVRGQGAGEQYF. Written as DNA, the CDR3 is TGTGCCGCCGTCCGGGGACAGGGGGCTGGAGAGCAGTACTTC.

This clonotype was counted many times. The rearrangement joins TRBV19 to TRBJ1-6, with D possibly matching TRBD1 (6 bases). CDR1 is LNHDA and CDR2 is SQIVND in the germline V gene (reference sequence). V was cut by 5 bases and J by 7 bases, with 12 bases left in between. CDR3 length: 14 amino acids. The CDR3 sequence is CASSEGVKNSPLHF. The DNA for the CDR3 is TGTGCCAGTAGTGAGGGGGTTAAGAATTCACCCCTCCACTTT.

As concerns this clonotype: A much larger clone differs by one base, so this may be a read error. This chain joins TRBV7-9 and TRBJ2-2; 8 bases are a match to TRBD2. The CDR3 is made up of 15 amino acids. J was trimmed by 1 base and V by 3 bases; bases with no gene match: 1. Germline CDR1 is SEHNR and CDR2 is FQNEAQ (reference sequence). The CDR3 spells CASSFSGMNTGELFF. CDR3 bases: TGTGCCAGCAGCTTTAGCGGGATGAACACCGGGGAGCTGTTTTTT.

The genes are TRBV27 and TRBJ2-3; D call uncertain. The V end was cut by 7 bases, the J end by 2 bases, with 7 bases between. The CDR3 has 12 residues. Germline CDR1 reads MNHEY; CDR2 reads SMNVEV (reference sequence). The CDR3 DNA reads TGTGCCAGCAAAGAACCCACAGATACGCAGTATTTT. Protein sequence: CASKEPTDTQYF.

The rearrangement links TRBV20-1 to TRBJ2-3; D unclear. Germline V lookup: CDR1 DFQATT, CDR2 SNEGSKA (reference sequence). CDR3 size: 16 residues. The V end lost 2 bases, the J end lost 2 bases, and 17 bases lay between the germline ends. The CDR3 DNA follows: TGCAGTGCTAGACCACCGGGCAGTGGCGCCACAGATACGCAGTATTTT. Residues: CSARPPGSGATDTQYF.

The chain carries TRBV5-1 and TRBJ1-4, with a weak D call TRBD1 (5 bases). The germline CDR1 and CDR2 sequences are SGHRS and YFSETQ. V was cut by 3 bases and J by 3 bases, with 15 bases left in between. The CDR3 has 16 residues. CDR3 amino acids: CASSWSPGGANEKLFF. As DNA, the CDR3 is TGCGCCAGCAGCTGGTCTCCCGGGGGGGCTAATGAAAAACTGTTTTTT.

This clonotype has a count of ten or more. One junction end disagrees with the germline gene, perhaps due to a read error. The V call is TRBV7-7, the J call TRBJ2-1, with a possible D match to TRBD1 (6 bases). The CDR3 runs 14 residues. CDR1 and CDR2 from the germline V gene are SSHAT and FNYEAQ (reference sequence). CDR3 amino acids: CASSLGGRSNEQFF. The CDR3 nucleotides are TGTGCTAGCAGCTTAGGGGGTAGGAGCAATGAGCAGTTCTTC.

V is TRBV11-3 and J is TRBJ1-1; D gene ambiguous. Germline V gene data show CDR1 as SGHNT and CDR2 as YENEEA. Between the trimmed V and J ends, which lost 0 bases and 4 bases, there was a span of 9 bases. The CDR3 has 14 residues. CDR3 region: CASSLEQLATEAFF. CDR3 nucleotides: TGTGCCAGCAGCTTAGAGCAGTTAGCCACTGAAGCTTTCTTT.